The present T cell receptor beta chain was sequenced within a study of blood T cell repertoires in COVID-19. In the study overall: Sites in the United States, Italy and Spain provided acute and convalescent COVID-19 samples. The analysed material was cDNA or gDNA that came from T cells, B-cell-depleted T cells, or PBMCs.

Germline loops: CDR1 MDHEN, CDR2 SYDVKM. The CDR3 consists of 15 residues. Losses at the gene ends were 5 bases for V and 8 bases for J; bases not matched to a gene: 10. As processed by the authors: Quantification of nucleated cells was approximated via reference gene primer amplification. TCRdb keeps only in-frame clones here, not all; method: immunoSEQ multiplex PCR. Clone size and V and J calls were adopted from that table, with D and trimming inferred from the DNA. The sample gives some 180,000 clones, approximately 90% of which show up once; 6% is in the top ten. V is TRBV28 and J is TRBJ2-1; 9 bases map to TRBD2. The receptor was isolated from a man aged 35-49 years with active or convalescent COVID-19. The sequenced material came from peripheral blood. The CDR3 region is CASSQSGTSSHEQFF. The CDR3 coding sequence is TGTGCCAGCAGTCAGTCCGGGACTAGCAGCCATGAGCAGTTCTTC.